This T cell receptor beta chain was captured by sequencing in a study of T cells in Graves' hyperthyroidism and ophthalmopathy. Amplification of TCR beta CDR3 regions used RNA as the template. The HTBI primer set served for first-round RT-PCR of the TCR CDR3. Using its own MiXCR run on the multiplex PCR reads, TCRdb lists one record per CDR3 protein. Of approximately 400,000 distinct CDR3 sequences in the sample, more than 15% were seen once. This clonotype was counted at least ten times. The clonotype was recovered from a woman aged 18-29 years with Graves' hyperthyroidism. The sequencing sample was made of blood.

The CDR3 DNA reads TGTGCCAGCAGCTCGCACGGCGCGGGTGGGCAGTACTTC. Residues: CASSSHGAGGQYF. V usage is TRBV11-1 and J usage is TRBJ2-7; tentative D call: TRBD2 (5 bases). CDR1 and CDR2 (germline): SGHAT, FQDESV (reference sequence). The V end lost 4 bases, the J end lost 9 bases, and 16 bases lay between the germline ends. The CDR3 is 13 residues long.